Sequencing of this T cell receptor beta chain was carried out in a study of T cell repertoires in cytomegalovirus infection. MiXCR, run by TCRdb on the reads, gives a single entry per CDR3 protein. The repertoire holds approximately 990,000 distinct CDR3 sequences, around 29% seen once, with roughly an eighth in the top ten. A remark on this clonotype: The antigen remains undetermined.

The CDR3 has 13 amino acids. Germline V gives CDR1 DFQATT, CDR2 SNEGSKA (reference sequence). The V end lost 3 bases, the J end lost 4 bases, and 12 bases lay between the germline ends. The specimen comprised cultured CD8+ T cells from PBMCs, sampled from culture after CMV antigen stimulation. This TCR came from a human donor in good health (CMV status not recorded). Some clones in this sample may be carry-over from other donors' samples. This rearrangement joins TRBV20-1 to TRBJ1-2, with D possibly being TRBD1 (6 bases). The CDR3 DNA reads TGCAGTGCTAGGGACAGATCACTCTATGGCTACACCTTC. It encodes CSARDRSLYGYTF.